This TCR beta chain was captured by sequencing in a study of siplizumab effects on memory and regulatory T cells. Regarding the study as a whole: Naive T cells were seemingly more diverse than memory cells, and major contributions to the alloresponse seemed to be made by them. Under siplizumab, alloreactive sequences traced to unstimulated CD4+ memory cells were significantly reduced.

For every sample, 100,000 or so TCR templates were assayed. The repertoire was sequenced with immunoSEQ multiplex PCR; TCRdb's copy has only in-frame clones and lacks some. This sample has roughly 75,000 clones; approximately 93% occur once, and the top ten carry over 4%. Concerning this clone itself: Its antigen is currently unknown.

The CDR3 covers 17 residues. V shed 3 bases and J 4 bases; nucleotides not matched to a gene: 8. Germline V lookup: CDR1 SEHNR, CDR2 FQNEAQ (reference sequence). The sample consisted of CD8+ T cells sorted from blood. The source is a human donor in good health. The genes are TRBV7-9 and TRBJ2-3; 12 nucleotides line up with TRBD2. DNA for the CDR3: TGTGCCAGCAGCTTTATCCTAGCGGGGGGGCCGGCAGATACGCAGTATTTT. It is translated as CASSFILAGGPADTQYF.